A selection of T cell receptor beta chains follows, all from one sample in a study of shared clonotypes between healthy human individuals. Produced via immunoSEQ multiplex PCR; TCRdb's table is partial and in-frame only. The sample lists around 480,000 clones; over 75% were seen once. The sequencing sample was made of PBMCs. The receptors here all came from a woman in her thirties or forties in good health. Some clones in this sample may be carry-over from other donors' samples. Both conserved end residues are part of each CDR3. The D gene is left open where the match is weak. Expanded clones get a size class; other rows say once, few or many, or leave the size out.

v_call: TRBV4-1; d_call: TRBD2; clone_size: -; j_call: TRBJ2-5; cdr3_aa: CASSQDSSGLAETQYF; cdr3_nt: TGCGCCAGCAGCCAAGATTCCAGCGGACTAGCGGAGACCCAGTACTTC
v_call: TRBV6-1; d_call: -; clone_size: -; j_call: TRBJ2-7; cdr3_aa: CASSGLGGASEQYF; cdr3_nt: TGTGCCAGTTCAGGACTCGGAGGGGCCTCCGAGCAGTACTTC
v_call: TRBV6-1; d_call: TRBD1; clone_size: -; j_call: TRBJ2-7; cdr3_aa: CASSVDRGYEQYF; cdr3_nt: TGTGCCAGCAGTGTGGACAGGGGCTACGAGCAGTACTTC
v_call: TRBV4-1; d_call: -; clone_size: -; j_call: TRBJ1-4; cdr3_aa: CASSQDSTVLNEKLFF; cdr3_nt: TGCGCCAGCAGCCAAGACTCGACGGTCCTTAATGAAAAACTGTTTTTT
v_call: TRBV4-1; d_call: TRBD1; clone_size: -; j_call: TRBJ1-1; cdr3_aa: CASSQERTGGMNTEAFF; cdr3_nt: TGCGCCAGCAGCCAAGAGAGGACAGGGGGCATGAACACTGAAGCTTTCTTT
v_call: TRBV21-1; d_call: -; clone_size: -; j_call: TRBJ2-7; cdr3_aa: CASSKVKTGTCSYEQYF; cdr3_nt: TGTGCCAGCAGCAAAGTTAAAACAGGCACATGCTCCTACGAGCAGTACTTC
v_call: TRBV7-2; d_call: TRBD1; clone_size: -; j_call: TRBJ2-5; cdr3_aa: CASSLIGTGGETQYF; cdr3_nt: TGTGCCAGCAGCTTAATTGGGACAGGTGGGGAGACCCAGTACTTC
v_call: TRBV11-2; d_call: -; clone_size: -; j_call: TRBJ2-3; cdr3_aa: CASSTNRGDTQYF; cdr3_nt: TGTGCCAGCAGCACCAACCGCGGAGATACGCAGTATTTT
v_call: TRBV7-9; d_call: -; clone_size: once; j_call: TRBJ2-6; cdr3_aa: CASSSTRDGANSGANVLTF; cdr3_nt: TGTGCCAGCAGCTCGACCAGGGACGGAGCTAACTCTGGGGCCAACGTCCTGACTTTC
v_call: TRBV28; d_call: -; clone_size: -; j_call: TRBJ1-5; cdr3_aa: CASSSGTPSNQPQHF; cdr3_nt: TGTGCCAGCAGTTCCGGGACACCGAGCAATCAGCCCCAGCATTTT
v_call: TRBV15; d_call: TRBD2; clone_size: -; j_call: TRBJ2-2; cdr3_aa: CAITPGLANTGELFF; cdr3_nt: TGTGCCATAACACCGGGACTAGCGAACACCGGGGAGCTGTTTTTT
v_call: TRBV9; d_call: TRBD2; clone_size: -; j_call: TRBJ2-2; cdr3_aa: CASSVVGGRTGELFF; cdr3_nt: TGTGCCAGCAGCGTCGTGGGAGGGAGGACCGGGGAGCTGTTTTTT
v_call: TRBV5-1; d_call: -; clone_size: -; j_call: TRBJ2-3; cdr3_aa: CASSSSQQGNTQYF; cdr3_nt: TGCGCCAGCAGCTCAAGTCAACAGGGAAATACGCAGTATTTT
v_call: TRBV19; d_call: TRBD2; clone_size: few; j_call: TRBJ2-7; cdr3_aa: CASSIGSGILEQYF; cdr3_nt: TGTGCCAGTAGTATAGGTAGCGGGATTCTCGAGCAGTACTTC
v_call: TRBV5-4; d_call: -; clone_size: -; j_call: TRBJ2-7; cdr3_aa: CASSLKQGTPYEQYF; cdr3_nt: TGTGCCAGCAGCTTGAAACAGGGCACCCCCTACGAGCAGTACTTC
v_call: TRBV15; d_call: TRBD2; clone_size: -; j_call: TRBJ2-7; cdr3_aa: CATRGTGGPGEQYF; cdr3_nt: TGTGCCACCAGGGGTACGGGAGGTCCGGGCGAGCAGTACTTC
v_call: TRBV15; d_call: -; clone_size: few; j_call: TRBJ1-1; cdr3_aa: CATSLEGGTEAFF; cdr3_nt: TGTGCCACCAGCCTAGAGGGGGGCACTGAAGCTTTCTTT
v_call: TRBV2; d_call: -; clone_size: -; j_call: TRBJ2-7; cdr3_aa: CASSELLRAYEQYF; cdr3_nt: TGTGCCAGCAGTGAACTTCTCAGGGCCTACGAGCAGTACTTC
v_call: TRBV7-2; d_call: -; clone_size: -; j_call: TRBJ1-1; cdr3_aa: CASSLVGGANTEAFF; cdr3_nt: TGTGCCAGCAGCTTAGTGGGGGGGGCGAACACTGAAGCTTTCTTT
v_call: TRBV2; d_call: TRBD2; clone_size: once; j_call: TRBJ2-7; cdr3_aa: CASSNGLAGTYEQYF; cdr3_nt: TGTGCCAGCAGTAATGGACTAGCGGGTACCTACGAGCAGTACTTC
v_call: TRBV7-3; d_call: -; clone_size: -; j_call: TRBJ1-4; cdr3_aa: CASSLTPNEKLFF; cdr3_nt: TGTGCCAGCAGCTTAACCCCTAATGAAAAACTGTTTTTT
v_call: TRBV6-4; d_call: TRBD1; clone_size: -; j_call: TRBJ2-3; cdr3_aa: CASSVEQGAAGPLYF; cdr3_nt: TGTGCCAGCAGTGTTGAACAGGGGGCGGCCGGTCCATTGTATTTT
v_call: TRBV30; d_call: -; clone_size: -; j_call: TRBJ1-1; cdr3_aa: CAWSQEEGTEAFF; cdr3_nt: TGTGCCTGGAGTCAGGAGGAGGGCACTGAAGCTTTCTTT
v_call: TRBV11-1; d_call: -; clone_size: -; j_call: TRBJ2-1; cdr3_aa: CASAPGWEVSYNEQFF; cdr3_nt: TGTGCCAGCGCCCCTGGTTGGGAGGTATCCTACAATGAGCAGTTCTTC
v_call: TRBV19; d_call: TRBD2; clone_size: -; j_call: TRBJ2-3; cdr3_aa: CASKLAGGGDTQYF; cdr3_nt: TGTGCCAGTAAACTAGCGGGAGGAGGGGATACGCAGTATTTT
v_call: TRBV28; d_call: -; clone_size: -; j_call: TRBJ1-1; cdr3_aa: CASSPPIGAGVNTEAFF; cdr3_nt: TGTGCCAGCAGCCCCCCCATTGGGGCCGGGGTGAACACTGAAGCTTTCTTT
v_call: TRBV7-9; d_call: -; clone_size: few; j_call: TRBJ1-1; cdr3_aa: CASSLGERVAFF; cdr3_nt: TGTGCCAGCAGCTTAGGGGAACGGGTTGCTTTCTTT
v_call: TRBV28; d_call: -; clone_size: -; j_call: TRBJ1-5; cdr3_aa: CASSYDQGLGSNQPQHF; cdr3_nt: TGTGCCAGCAGTTACGATCAGGGGCTTGGAAGCAATCAGCCCCAGCATTTT
v_call: TRBV6-5; d_call: TRBD1; clone_size: -; j_call: TRBJ1-1; cdr3_aa: CASSPGTGHSTEAFF; cdr3_nt: TGTGCCAGCAGCCCCGGGACAGGACACTCCACTGAAGCTTTCTTT
v_call: TRBV10-3; d_call: -; clone_size: -; j_call: TRBJ2-4; cdr3_aa: CAISESTALLAKNIQYF; cdr3_nt: TGTGCCATCAGTGAGTCCACAGCACTACTAGCCAAAAACATTCAGTACTTC
v_call: TRBV4-1; d_call: TRBD1; clone_size: -; j_call: TRBJ2-3; cdr3_aa: CASSQGYTGGRTDTQYF; cdr3_nt: TGCGCCAGCAGCCAAGGATATACAGGGGGGCGGACAGATACGCAGTATTTT
v_call: TRBV15; d_call: -; clone_size: -; j_call: TRBJ2-7; cdr3_aa: CATSRDSQNSEQYF; cdr3_nt: TGTGCCACCAGCAGAGATTCCCAGAATAGCGAGCAGTACTTC
v_call: TRBV6-5; d_call: -; clone_size: -; j_call: TRBJ1-4; cdr3_aa: CASSNTATNEKLFF; cdr3_nt: TGTGCCAGCAGTAACACCGCAACTAATGAAAAACTGTTTTTT
v_call: TRBV5-5; d_call: -; clone_size: -; j_call: TRBJ1-1; cdr3_aa: CASSPPGGTNTEAFF; cdr3_nt: TGTGCCAGCAGCCCCCCCGGGGGTACGAACACTGAAGCTTTCTTT
v_call: TRBV5-6; d_call: TRBD1; clone_size: -; j_call: TRBJ1-3; cdr3_aa: CASSLAAGGYSGNTIYF; cdr3_nt: TGTGCCAGCAGCTTGGCGGCAGGGGGGTACTCTGGAAACACCATATATTTT
v_call: TRBV9; d_call: TRBD1; clone_size: -; j_call: TRBJ2-5; cdr3_aa: CASSRQGQGQETQYF; cdr3_nt: TGTGCCAGCAGCCGACAGGGACAGGGTCAGGAGACCCAGTACTTC
v_call: TRBV4-1; d_call: TRBD1; clone_size: -; j_call: TRBJ1-2; cdr3_aa: CASSQAEQGADGYTF; cdr3_nt: TGCGCCAGCAGCCAAGCCGAACAGGGGGCTGATGGCTACACCTTC
v_call: TRBV5-6; d_call: TRBD1; clone_size: -; j_call: TRBJ2-2; cdr3_aa: CASSLGQGTTGELFF; cdr3_nt: TGTGCCAGCAGCTTAGGACAGGGGACTACCGGGGAGCTGTTTTTT
v_call: TRBV5-4; d_call: -; clone_size: once; j_call: TRBJ1-2; cdr3_aa: CASRTGLLNYGYTF; cdr3_nt: TGTGCCAGCAGAACCGGGCTTCTAAACTATGGCTACACCTTC
v_call: TRBV19; d_call: -; clone_size: once; j_call: TRBJ1-5; cdr3_aa: CASSQGEDQPQHF; cdr3_nt: TGTGCCAGTAGTCAGGGCGAGGATCAGCCCCAGCATTTT